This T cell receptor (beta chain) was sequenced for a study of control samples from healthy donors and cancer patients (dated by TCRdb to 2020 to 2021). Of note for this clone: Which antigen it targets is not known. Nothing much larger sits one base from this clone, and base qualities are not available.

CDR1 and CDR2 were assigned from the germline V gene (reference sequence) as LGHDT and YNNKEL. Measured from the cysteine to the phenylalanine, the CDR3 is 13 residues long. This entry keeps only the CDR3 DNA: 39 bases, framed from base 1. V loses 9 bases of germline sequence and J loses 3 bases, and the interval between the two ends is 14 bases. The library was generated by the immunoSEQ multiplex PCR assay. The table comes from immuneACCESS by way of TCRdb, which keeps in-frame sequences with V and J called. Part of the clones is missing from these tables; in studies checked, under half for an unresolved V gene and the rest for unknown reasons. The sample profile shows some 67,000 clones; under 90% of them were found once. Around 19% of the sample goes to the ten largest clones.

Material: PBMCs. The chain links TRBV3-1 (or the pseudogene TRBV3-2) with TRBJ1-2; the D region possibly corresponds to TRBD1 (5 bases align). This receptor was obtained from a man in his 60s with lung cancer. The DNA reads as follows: TGTGCCAGTGGGACCGGTTTGGACTATGGCTACACCTTC. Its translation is CASGTGLDYGYTF.